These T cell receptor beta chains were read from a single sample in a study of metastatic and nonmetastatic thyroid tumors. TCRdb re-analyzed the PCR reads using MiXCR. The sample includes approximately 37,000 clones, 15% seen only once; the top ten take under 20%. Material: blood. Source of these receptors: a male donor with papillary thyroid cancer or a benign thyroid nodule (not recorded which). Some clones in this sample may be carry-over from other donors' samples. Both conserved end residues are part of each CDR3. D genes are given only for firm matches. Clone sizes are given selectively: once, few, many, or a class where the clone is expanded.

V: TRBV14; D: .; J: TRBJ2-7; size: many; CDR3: CASSKRAADYNYEQYF; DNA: TGTGCCAGCAGCAAGAGAGCAGCCGACTATAACTACGAGCAGTACTTC
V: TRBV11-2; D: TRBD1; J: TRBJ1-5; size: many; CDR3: CASSPRTRGQEQPQHF; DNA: TGTGCCAGCAGCCCTCGAACCAGGGGGCAGGAACAGCCCCAGCATTTT
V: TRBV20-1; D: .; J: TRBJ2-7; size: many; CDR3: CALEGMYEQYF; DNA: TGCGCCCTGGAGGGGATGTACGAGCAGTACTTC
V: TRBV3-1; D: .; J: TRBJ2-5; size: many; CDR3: CASSQDLRSGETQYF; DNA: TGTGCCAGCAGCCAAGATCTCAGGAGCGGGGAGACCCAGTACTTC
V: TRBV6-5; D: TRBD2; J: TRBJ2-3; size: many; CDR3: CASSYRQGLADTDTQYF; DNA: TGTGCCAGCAGTTACCGCCAGGGACTAGCAGACACAGATACGCAGTATTTT
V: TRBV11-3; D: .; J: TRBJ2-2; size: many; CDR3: CASSLVEVGGSTGELFF; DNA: TGTGCCAGCAGCTTAGTAGAGGTGGGGGGCTCCACCGGGGAGCTGTTTTTT
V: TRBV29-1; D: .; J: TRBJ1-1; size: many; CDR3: CSGTRVQNTEAFF; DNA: TGCAGCGGGACGAGGGTGCAGAACACTGAAGCTTTCTTT
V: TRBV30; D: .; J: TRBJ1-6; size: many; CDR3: CAWAGGRGNSPLHF; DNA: TGTGCCTGGGCGGGGGGCAGAGGCAATTCACCCCTCCACTTT
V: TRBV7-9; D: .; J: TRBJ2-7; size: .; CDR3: CASIRVVEREQYF; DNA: TGTGCCAGCATCCGGGTGGTGGAGCGAGAGCAGTACTTC
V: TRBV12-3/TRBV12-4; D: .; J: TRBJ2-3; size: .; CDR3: CARSPSGGPDRPYF; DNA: TGTGCCCGCAGTCCCTCCGGAGGCCCAGATAGGCCGTATTTT
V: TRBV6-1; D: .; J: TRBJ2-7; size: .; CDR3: CASSSRGFPVEQYF; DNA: TGTGCCAGCTCCTCTCGGGGGTTCCCAGTCGAGCAGTACTTC
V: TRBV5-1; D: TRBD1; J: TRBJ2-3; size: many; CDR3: CASSLTGEKTDTQYF; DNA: TGCGCCAGCAGCTTGACAGGGGAGAAGACAGATACGCAGTATTTT
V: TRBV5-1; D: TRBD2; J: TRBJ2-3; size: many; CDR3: CASSLAAGGPPDTQYF; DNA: TGCGCCAGCAGCTTGGCTGCGGGAGGGCCCCCAGATACGCAGTATTTT
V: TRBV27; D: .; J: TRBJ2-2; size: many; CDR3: CASSLFAPELGQHTTGELFF; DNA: TGTGCCAGCAGTTTATTTGCCCCTGAGCTAGGACAACACACTACCGGGGAGCTGTTTTTT
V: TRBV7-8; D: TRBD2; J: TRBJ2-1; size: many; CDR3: CASSSQSRGGRAGDEQFF; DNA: TGTGCCAGCAGCTCGCAATCCAGGGGCGGGAGGGCTGGCGATGAGCAGTTCTTC
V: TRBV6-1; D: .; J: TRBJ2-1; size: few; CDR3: CASSEEAGGPYNEQFF; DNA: TGTGCCAGCAGTGAAGAGGCGGGCGGTCCTTACAATGAGCAGTTCTTC
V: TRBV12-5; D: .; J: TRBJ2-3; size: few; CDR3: CASGLVAVDTQYF; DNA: TGTGCTAGTGGTTTGGTAGCAGTGGATACGCAGTATTTT
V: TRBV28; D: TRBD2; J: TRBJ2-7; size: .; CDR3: CASIGTSGSSYEQYF; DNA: TGTGCCAGCATCGGGACTAGCGGGAGTTCTTACGAGCAGTACTTC
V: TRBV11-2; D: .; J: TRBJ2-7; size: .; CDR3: CASSLGGLGPWTYEQYF; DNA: TGTGCCAGCAGCTTAGGGGGGCTGGGCCCATGGACCTACGAGCAGTACTTC
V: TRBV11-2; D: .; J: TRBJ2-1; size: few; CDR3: CASSGIMGGASLHNEQFF; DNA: TGTGCCAGCAGCGGGATAATGGGGGGGGCCAGTCTTCACAATGAGCAGTTCTTC
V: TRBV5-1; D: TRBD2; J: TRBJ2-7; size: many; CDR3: CASSLEKGLAGGEQYF; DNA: TGCGCCAGCAGCTTGGAAAAGGGACTAGCGGGAGGAGAGCAGTACTTC
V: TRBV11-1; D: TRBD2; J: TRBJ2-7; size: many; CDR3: CASSAPASGSRGEQYF; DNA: TGTGCCAGCAGCGCCCCCGCAAGCGGGAGTAGAGGCGAGCAGTACTTC
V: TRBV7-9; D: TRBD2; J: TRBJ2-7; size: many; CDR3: CASSPGTSGMDEQYF; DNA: TGTGCCAGCAGCCCCGGGACTAGCGGGATGGATGAGCAGTACTTC
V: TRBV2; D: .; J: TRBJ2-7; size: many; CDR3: CASKEGASSYEQYF; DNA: TGTGCCAGCAAGGAGGGGGCCTCATCTTACGAGCAGTACTTC
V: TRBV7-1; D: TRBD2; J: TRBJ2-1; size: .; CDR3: CASSLPGLAGVMRNEQFF; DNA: TGTGCCAGCAGCCTTCCGGGACTAGCGGGAGTAATGCGCAATGAGCAGTTCTTC
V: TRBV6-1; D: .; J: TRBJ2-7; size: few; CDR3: CASSESHYEQYF; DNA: TGTGCCAGCAGTGAAAGCCACTACGAGCAGTACTTC
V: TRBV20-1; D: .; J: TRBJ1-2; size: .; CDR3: CSARDRQGVHGYTF; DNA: TGCAGTGCTAGAGATCGGCAGGGAGTCCATGGCTACACCTTC
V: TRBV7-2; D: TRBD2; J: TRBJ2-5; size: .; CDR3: CASSFSSGRAFETQYF; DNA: TGTGCCAGCAGCTTTTCTAGCGGGAGGGCCTTTGAGACCCAGTACTTC
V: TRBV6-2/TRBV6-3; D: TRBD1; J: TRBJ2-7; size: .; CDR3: CASYETGDSTGGTGTYEQYF; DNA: TGTGCCAGCTACGAGACAGGGGATAGCACCGGGGGGACAGGGACCTACGAGCAGTACTTC
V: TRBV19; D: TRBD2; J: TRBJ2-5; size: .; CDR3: CASVLAGQDTQYF; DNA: TGTGCTTCGGTGCTAGCGGGCCAAGATACCCAGTACTTC
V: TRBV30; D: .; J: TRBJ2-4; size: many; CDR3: CAWSVAGLAKNIQYF; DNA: TGTGCCTGGAGTGTAGCCGGGCTAGCCAAAAACATTCAGTACTTC
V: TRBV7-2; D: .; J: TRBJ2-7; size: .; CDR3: CASSPQVRITYEQYF; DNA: TGTGCCAGCAGCCCCCAGGTACGAATCACCTACGAGCAGTACTTC
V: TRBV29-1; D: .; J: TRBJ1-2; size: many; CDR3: CSVEDRRNFYGYTF; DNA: TGCAGCGTTGAAGATCGACGGAACTTCTATGGCTACACCTTC
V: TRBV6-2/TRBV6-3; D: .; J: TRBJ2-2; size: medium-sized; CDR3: CASSSGTSITGELFF; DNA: TGTGCCAGCAGTTCCGGGACCTCTATAACCGGGGAGCTGTTTTTT
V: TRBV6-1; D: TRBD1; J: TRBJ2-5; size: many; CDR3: CASSSPDRGQEETQYF; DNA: TGTGCCAGCAGTTCCCCGGACAGGGGGCAGGAGGAGACCCAGTACTTC
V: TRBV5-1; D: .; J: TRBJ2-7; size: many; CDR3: CASSLGGGTYEQYF; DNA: TGCGCCAGCAGCTTGGGAGGAGGTACCTACGAGCAGTACTTC
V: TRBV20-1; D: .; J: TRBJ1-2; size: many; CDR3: CSARDFQGGYGYTF; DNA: TGCAGTGCTAGAGATTTCCAGGGTGGATATGGCTACACCTTC
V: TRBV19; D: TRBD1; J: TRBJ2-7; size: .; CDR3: CASSIAPTGFDYEQYF; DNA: TGTGCCAGTAGTATAGCCCCGACAGGGTTTGACTACGAGCAGTACTTC
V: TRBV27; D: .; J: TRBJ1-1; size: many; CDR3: CASSLSRDTEAFF; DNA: TGTGCCAGCAGTCTAAGCAGGGACACTGAAGCTTTCTTT
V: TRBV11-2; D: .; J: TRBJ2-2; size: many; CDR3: CASSTGGVLTGELFF; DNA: TGTGCCAGCAGCACGGGCGGGGTCCTAACCGGGGAGCTGTTTTTT
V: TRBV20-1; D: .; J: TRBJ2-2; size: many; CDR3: CSVRQVITGTQVHTGELFF; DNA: TGCAGTGTTAGACAGGTTATAACCGGGACCCAAGTTCACACCGGGGAGCTGTTTTTT
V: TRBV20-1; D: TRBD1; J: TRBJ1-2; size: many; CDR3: CSASWDRANYGYTF; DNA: TGCAGTGCTAGTTGGGACAGGGCCAACTATGGCTACACCTTC
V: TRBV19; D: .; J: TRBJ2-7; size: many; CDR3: CASSGGGSSPDFYEQYF; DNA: TGTGCCAGTAGTGGGGGCGGGAGCTCCCCGGATTTCTACGAGCAGTACTTC
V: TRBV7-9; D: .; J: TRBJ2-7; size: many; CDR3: CASSLELYSYEQYF; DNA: TGTGCCAGCAGCTTAGAGCTATACTCCTACGAGCAGTACTTC
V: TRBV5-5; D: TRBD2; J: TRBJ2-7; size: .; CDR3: CASSVKREAYEQYF; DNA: TGTGCCAGCAGCGTAAAGCGGGAGGCCTACGAGCAGTACTTC
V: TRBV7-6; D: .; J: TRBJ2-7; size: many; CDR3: CASSPRTDSYEQYF; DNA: TGTGCCAGCAGCCCTCGGACAGATTCCTACGAGCAGTACTTC
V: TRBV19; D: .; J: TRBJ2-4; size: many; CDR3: CASSGPRGRNIQYF; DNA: TGTGCCAGTAGTGGTCCACGCGGCCGAAACATTCAGTACTTC
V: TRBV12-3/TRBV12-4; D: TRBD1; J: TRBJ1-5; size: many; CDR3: CASSHTGAGQPQHF; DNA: TGTGCCAGCAGTCATACAGGGGCAGGGCAGCCCCAGCATTTT
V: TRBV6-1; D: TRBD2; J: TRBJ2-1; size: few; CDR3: CASSERLRGLLNEQFF; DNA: TGTGCCAGCAGTGAAAGGCTTCGGGGACTATTAAATGAGCAGTTCTTC
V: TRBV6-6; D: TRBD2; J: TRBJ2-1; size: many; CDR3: CASSYRVRSGRANEQFF; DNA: TGTGCCAGCAGTTACCGGGTTCGCAGCGGGAGGGCTAATGAGCAGTTCTTC
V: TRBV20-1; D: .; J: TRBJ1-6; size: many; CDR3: CSALGKGGNGSPLHF; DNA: TGCAGTGCCCTCGGGAAGGGCGGTAACGGTTCACCCCTCCACTTT
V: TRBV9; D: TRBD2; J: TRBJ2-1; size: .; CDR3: CASSVFSGRVNEQFF; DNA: TGTGCCAGCAGCGTATTTAGCGGGAGGGTAAATGAGCAGTTCTTC
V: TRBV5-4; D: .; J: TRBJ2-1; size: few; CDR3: CASSLGQGLGRGQFF; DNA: TGTGCCAGCAGCTTGGGTCAGGGCTTGGGGCGGGGGCAGTTCTTC
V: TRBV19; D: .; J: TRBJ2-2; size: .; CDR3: CARGDSNTGELFF; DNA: TGTGCCAGAGGGGACTCCAACACCGGGGAGCTGTTTTTT
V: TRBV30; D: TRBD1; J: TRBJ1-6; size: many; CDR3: CAYAGQFNSPLHF; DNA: TGTGCCTACGCGGGACAGTTCAATTCACCCCTCCACTTT